This T cell receptor beta chain was captured in a study of blood T cell repertoires in COVID-19. Some clones are missing from TCRdb's copy, which holds only in-frame ones; the method was immunoSEQ multiplex PCR. The table has about 230,000 clones, about nine tenths seen once; the top ten hold roughly 12%. The Seattle patients, enrolled during active infection, were followed longitudinally. The CDR3 contains 13 residues. V was clipped by 1 base and J by 8 bases, with 7 bases between them. CDR1 and CDR2 from the germline V gene are SGHRS and YFSETQ. The V and J genes are TRBV5-1 and TRBJ1-6; D possibly corresponds to TRBD1 (5 bases). The sequence came from a man aged 50-59 years with COVID-19, enrolled during active disease. Sequencing was performed on peripheral blood. The CDR3 loop reads CASSLQGDSPLHF. The CDR3 coding sequence is TGCGCCAGCAGCTTGCAGGGCGATTCACCCCTCCACTTT.